Reported below is one T cell receptor (beta chain). Its antigen is not identified. The sample originates from a study of T cell responses to AZD1222 COVID-19 vaccine. This table comes from immunoSEQ multiplex PCR, and its TCRdb copy is limited to in-frame clones, with some not included. In the table there are tens of thousands of clones, around 91% of which are singletons. Germline lookup yields CDR1 KGHSH and CDR2 LQKENI. J gave up 6 bases and V 2 bases, and 8 bases lay outside the gene matches. The CDR3 is 15 amino acids. Broader study findings: Vaccine-associated CD4 TCRs ranged over spike, dominating at 160-218 and 743-854. All repertoire sampling was performed exclusively after the peak T cell response.

The gene calls are TRBV18 and TRBJ2-7, with 9 bases aligning to TRBD2. Material: peripheral blood, obtained on day 0 of MenACWY control vaccination. This TCR was sampled from an adult in good health. CDR3 bases: TGTGCCAGCTCACCAGGGCAGCGGGAGGCCGTCGAGCAGTACTTC. Amino acids: CASSPGQREAVEQYF. The full variable domain, in which reference TRBV18 and TRBJ2-7 provide the parts outside the CDR3, is NAGVMQNPRHLVRRRGQEARLRCSPMKGHSHVYWYRQLPEEGLKFMVYLQKENIIDESGMPKERFSAEFPKEGPSILRIQQVVRGDSAAYFCASSPGQREAVEQYFGPGTRLTVT.